This entry concerns a single T cell receptor beta chain. Its antigen is undetermined. Produced via immunoSEQ multiplex PCR; TCRdb's table is partial and in-frame only. Among 80,000 to 95,000 clones listed, approximately 91% were seen once. This entry comes from a study of OX40 agonist ivuxolimab in advanced cancers. On the study more broadly: Recorded diagnoses for dose-escalation patients were hepatocellular carcinoma, melanoma, renal cell or head and neck cancer.

Study conclusions and caveats: In the 0.1 to 3.0 mg/kg range, CD4+ and CD8+ blood T cells had expanded clonally by week 6.

The material was CD4+ or CD8+ T cells sorted from blood, obtained in a trial of the OX40 agonist ivuxolimab. The TCR sequence derives from an adult with an advanced solid tumor such as melanoma, head and neck, liver or kidney cancer.

This CDR3 reads CASSQTQAVVGVEQYF. DNA for the CDR3: TGTGCCAGCAGCCAAACACAGGCCGTCGTGGGGGTCGAGCAGTACTTC. V and J are TRBV7-6 and TRBJ2-7, with D perhaps given as TRBD1 or TRBD2 (5 bases each). The CDR3 loop spans 16 amino acids. Germline lookup yields CDR1 SGHVS and CDR2 FNYEAQ. V was pared by 5 bases and J by 6 bases, with 23 bases between. The full variable domain, with the rest looked up from reference TRBV7-6 and TRBJ2-7, is GAGVSQSPRYKVTKRGQDVALRCDPISGHVSLYWYRQALGQGPEFLTYFNYEAQQDKSGLPNDRFSAERPEGSISTLTIQRTEQRDSAMYRCASSQTQAVVGVEQYFGPGTRLTVT.